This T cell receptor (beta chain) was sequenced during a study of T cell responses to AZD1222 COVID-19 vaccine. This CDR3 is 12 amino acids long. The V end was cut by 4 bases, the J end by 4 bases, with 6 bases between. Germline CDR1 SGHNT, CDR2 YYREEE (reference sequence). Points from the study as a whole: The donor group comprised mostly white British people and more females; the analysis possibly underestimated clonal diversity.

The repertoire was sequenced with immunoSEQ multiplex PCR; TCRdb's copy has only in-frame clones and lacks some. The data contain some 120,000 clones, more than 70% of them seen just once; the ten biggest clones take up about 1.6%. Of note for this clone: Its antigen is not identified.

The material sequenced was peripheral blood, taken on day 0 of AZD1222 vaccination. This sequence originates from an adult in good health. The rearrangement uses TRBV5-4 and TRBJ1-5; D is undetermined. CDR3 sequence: CASSMPNQPQHF. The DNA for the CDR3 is TGTGCCAGCAGCATGCCAAATCAGCCCCAGCATTTT.